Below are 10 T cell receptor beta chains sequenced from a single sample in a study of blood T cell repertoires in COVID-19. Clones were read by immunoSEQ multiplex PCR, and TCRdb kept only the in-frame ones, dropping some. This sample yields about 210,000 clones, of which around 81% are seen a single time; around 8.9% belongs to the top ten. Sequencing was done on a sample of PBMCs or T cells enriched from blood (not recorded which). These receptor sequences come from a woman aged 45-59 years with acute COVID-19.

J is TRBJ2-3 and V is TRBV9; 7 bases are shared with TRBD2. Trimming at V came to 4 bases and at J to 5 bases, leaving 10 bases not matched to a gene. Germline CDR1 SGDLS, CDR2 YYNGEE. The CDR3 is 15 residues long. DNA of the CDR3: TGTGCCAGCAGCCCCGTGGGAGGGAACCGAGATACGCAGTATTTT. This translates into CASSPVGGNRDTQYF.

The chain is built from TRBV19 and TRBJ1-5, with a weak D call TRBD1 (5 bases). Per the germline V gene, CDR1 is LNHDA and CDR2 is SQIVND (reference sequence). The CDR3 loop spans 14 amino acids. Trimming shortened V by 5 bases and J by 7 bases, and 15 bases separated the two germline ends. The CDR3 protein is CASSFRDINQPQHF. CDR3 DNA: TGTGCCAGTAGTTTCAGGGATATAAACCAGCCCCAGCATTTT.

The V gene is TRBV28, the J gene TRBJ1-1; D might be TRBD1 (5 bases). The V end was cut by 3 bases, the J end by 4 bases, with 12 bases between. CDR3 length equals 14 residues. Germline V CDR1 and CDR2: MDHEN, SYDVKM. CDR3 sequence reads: CASSFGGAGTEAFF. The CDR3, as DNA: TGTGCCAGCAGTTTCGGAGGGGCGGGCACTGAAGCTTTCTTT.

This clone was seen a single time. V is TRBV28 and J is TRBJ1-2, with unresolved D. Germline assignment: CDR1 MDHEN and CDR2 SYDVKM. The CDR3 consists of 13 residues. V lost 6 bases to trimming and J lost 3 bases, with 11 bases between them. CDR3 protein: CASRRAGYYGYTF. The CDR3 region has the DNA TGTGCCAGCAGGAGGGCTGGATACTATGGCTACACCTTC.

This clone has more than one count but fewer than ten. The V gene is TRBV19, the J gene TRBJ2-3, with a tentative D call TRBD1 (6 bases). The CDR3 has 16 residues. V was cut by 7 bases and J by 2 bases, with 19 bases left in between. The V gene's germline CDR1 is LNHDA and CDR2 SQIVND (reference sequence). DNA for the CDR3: TGTGCCAGTACCAGACGCTCAGGGGTCCTCACAGATACGCAGTATTTT. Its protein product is CASTRRSGVLTDTQYF.

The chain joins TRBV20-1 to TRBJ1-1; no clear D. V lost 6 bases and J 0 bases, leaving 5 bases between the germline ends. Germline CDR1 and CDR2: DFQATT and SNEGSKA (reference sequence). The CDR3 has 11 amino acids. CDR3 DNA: TGCAGTGCGGCTTTGAACACTGAAGCTTTCTTT. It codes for CSAALNTEAFF.

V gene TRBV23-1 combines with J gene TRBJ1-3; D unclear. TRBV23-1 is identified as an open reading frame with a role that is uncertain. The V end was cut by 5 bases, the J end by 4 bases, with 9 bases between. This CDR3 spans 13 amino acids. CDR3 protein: CASSFCRGNTIYF. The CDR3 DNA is TGCGCCAGCAGTTTCTGTCGGGGAAACACCATATATTTT.

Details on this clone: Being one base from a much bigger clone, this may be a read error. The CDR3 region has the DNA TGTGCCAGCAGCCCCGGGGGCAATCAGCCCCAGCATTTT. Encoded protein: CASSPGGNQPQHF. The chain joins TRBV7-9 to TRBJ1-5, with D uncertain. Trimming took off 5 bases at V and 2 bases at J, with 7 bases between the two ends. From germline, CDR1 is SEHNR and CDR2 FQNEAQ (reference sequence). The CDR3 runs to 13 residues. Full variable domain (rest looked up from reference TRBV7-9 and TRBJ1-5): DTGVSQNPRHKITKRGQNVTFRCDPISEHNRLYWYRQTLGQGPEFLTYFQNEAQLEKSRLLSDRFSAERPKGSFSTLEIQRTEQGDSAMYLCASSPGGNQPQHFGDGTRLSIL.

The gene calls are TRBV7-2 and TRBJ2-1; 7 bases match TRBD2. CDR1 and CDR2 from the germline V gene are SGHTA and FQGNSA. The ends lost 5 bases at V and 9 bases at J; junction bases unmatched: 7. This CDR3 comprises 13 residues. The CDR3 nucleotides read TGTGCCAGCAGCGCATTGACTAGCACTGAGCAGTTCTTC. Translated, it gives CASSALTSTEQFF.

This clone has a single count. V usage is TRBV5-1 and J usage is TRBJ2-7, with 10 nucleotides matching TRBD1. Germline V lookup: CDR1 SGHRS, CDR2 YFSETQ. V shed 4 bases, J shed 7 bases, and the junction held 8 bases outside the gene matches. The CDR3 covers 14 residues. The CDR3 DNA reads TGCGCCAGCAGCCTGACAGGGGGCATGAGGGAGCAGTACTTC. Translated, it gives CASSLTGGMREQYF.